The clone carrying this TCR beta chain has just a few counts. The sample is drawn from a study of T-cell memory formation after mild COVID-19. The V and J ends lost 4 bases and 4 bases, in that order; junction bases with no gene match: 6. The CDR3 has 15 residues. CDR1 is MDHEN and CDR2 is SYDVKM in the germline V gene. MiXCR, run by TCRdb on the 5' RACE reads, gives a single entry per CDR3 protein. The sample carries 210,000 or so distinct CDR3 sequences, around 27% recorded once. V usage is TRBV28 and J usage is TRBJ2-5, with 10 bases matching TRBD2. The sample was PBMCs or a T cell subset sorted from them (not recorded which). The clonotype comes from an adult woman who had mild COVID-19 (a few samples of this study predate the infection). Cell type and time point are not known. This chain's CDR3 is CASSSGLAAGETQYF. The DNA for the CDR3 is TGTGCCAGCAGTTCCGGACTAGCGGCAGGAGAGACCCAGTACTTC.